This TCR beta chain was sequenced for a study of blood T cell repertoires in COVID-19. Using immunoSEQ multiplex PCR, the repertoire was profiled, and TCRdb retains in-frame clones only, with some absent. The sample records some 130,000 clones, approximately 90% being singletons. The CDR3 loop spans 12 amino acids. The V gene lost 7 bases and the J gene lost 8 bases, with 14 bases spanning the gap. The chain has TRBV12-3 or TRBV12-4 and TRBJ1-2; D is ambiguous. The receptor's source is a man aged 55 to 70 with COVID-19, enrolled during active disease. Sequences were obtained from peripheral blood. The CDR3 DNA is TGTGCCAGCACCTCGACCGCGGAAGGCTACACCTTC. It encodes CASTSTAEGYTF.